Below, 10 T cell receptor beta chains from the same sample are listed, as sequenced in a study of cytomegalovirus exposure and HLA in healthy donors. The table came from immunoSEQ multiplex PCR; TCRdb's copy has only in-frame clones and leaves some out. The sample holds under 95,000 clones; about 94% are singletons and the top ten take around 2.1%. Sequencing input: PBMCs. The receptors come from a woman under 30 in good health and CMV-seronegative.

The rearrangement uses TRBV2 and TRBJ1-2; 7 positions agree with TRBD1. V gave up 6 bases and J gave up 7 bases; unmatched junction bases: 8. This CDR3 comprises 13 residues. From germline, CDR1 is SNHLY and CDR2 FYNNEI. CDR3 DNA: TGTGCCAGCAGCCCCGACAGGGAATTTGGCTACACCTTC. Translation gives CASSPDREFGYTF.

CDR3 amino acids: CASSTRQLNVDIQYF. The CDR3 bases are TGTGCCAGTAGTACTCGACAGCTAAATGTCGACATTCAGTACTTC. V usage is TRBV19 and J usage is TRBJ2-4; D is perhaps TRBD1 (5 bases). The V end lost 4 bases, the J end lost 8 bases, and 18 bases lay between the germline ends. CDR1 LNHDA and CDR2 SQIVND come from the germline V gene (reference sequence). The CDR3 has 15 amino acids.

The chain uses TRBV4-2 and TRBJ2-5; the D gene is possibly TRBD2 (6 bases). Germline CDR1 LGHNA, CDR2 YNFKEQ. The CDR3 covers 15 residues. V was clipped by 3 bases and J by 6 bases, with 17 bases between them. This CDR3 reads CASSQLGRGKQTQYF. As DNA, the CDR3 is TGTGCCAGCAGCCAGCTAGGTCGGGGGAAACAGACCCAGTACTTC.

The V and J genes are TRBV7-9 and TRBJ2-2, with 7 bases fitting TRBD1. The CDR3 is 15 residues long. CDR1 is SEHNR, CDR2 FQNEAQ, per germline (reference sequence). V trimming: 6 bases; J trimming: 0 bases; junction bases outside the gene matches: 4. CDR3 bases: TGTGCCAGCAGTCCCGGGACAGCGAACACCGGGGAGCTGTTTTTT. Residues: CASSPGTANTGELFF.

The chain carries TRBV29-1 and TRBJ2-3, with D perhaps matching TRBD2 (6 bases). The CDR3 totals 14 residues. Per germline, CDR1 SQVTM and CDR2 ANQGSEA. Trimming took off 3 bases at V and 2 bases at J, with 12 bases between the two ends. The DNA for the CDR3 is TGCAGCGTTGAGGTACTAGCTTCCACAGATACGCAGTATTTT. Translating it yields CSVEVLASTDTQYF.

V usage is TRBV15 and J usage is TRBJ2-7; 8 bases agree with TRBD2. After removal of 1 base from V and 0 bases from J, the junction contained 5 bases not matched to a gene. Germline V lookup: CDR1 LNHNV, CDR2 YYDKDF (reference sequence). The CDR3 covers 16 residues. The CDR3 protein is CATSRVRTSSSYEQYF. For the CDR3, the DNA is TGTGCCACCAGCAGAGTTAGGACTAGCAGCTCCTACGAGCAGTACTTC.

This chain uses TRBV27 with TRBJ1-2; D perhaps matches TRBD1 (5 bases). Germline CDR1 MNHEY, CDR2 SMNVEV (reference sequence). The CDR3 has 13 amino acids. V lost 6 bases and J 4 bases, leaving 12 bases between the germline ends. The CDR3 here is CASSWGTGYGYTF. The CDR3 nucleotides are TGTGCCAGCAGCTGGGGCACAGGCTATGGCTACACCTTC.

The chain carries TRBV29-1 and TRBJ2-1, with 7 positions matching TRBD2. The ends lost 7 bases at V and 6 bases at J; junction bases unmatched: 12. The CDR3 totals 14 residues. CDR1 and CDR2 from the germline V gene are SQVTM and ANQGSEA. Here the CDR3 DNA reads TGCAGCGGATATAAGCGGGGTTTGAGCAATGAGCAGTTCTTC. Translation: CSGYKRGLSNEQFF.

The chain couples TRBV19 to TRBJ2-5; 14 positions agree with TRBD2. The CDR3 is 15 residues long. The germline V gene has CDR1 LNHDA and CDR2 SQIVND (reference sequence). Trimming cost V 7 bases and J 4 bases; bases outside gene matches: 5. For the CDR3, the DNA is TGTGCCAGTACGGGACTAGCGGGAGAGAGAGAGACCCAGTACTTC. This gives the protein CASTGLAGERETQYF. Using reference TRBV19 and TRBJ2-5 for the parts outside the CDR3, the full variable domain is DGGITQSPKYLFRKEGQNVTLSCEQNLNHDAMYWYRQDPGQGLRLIYYSQIVNDFQKGDIAEGYSVSREKKESFPLTVTSAQKNPTAFYLCASTGLAGERETQYFGPGTRLLVL.

The chain links TRBV19 to TRBJ1-5; D ambiguous. The CDR3 covers 13 residues. Trimming took 8 bases from V and 3 from J, leaving 11 bases between them. CDR1 LNHDA and CDR2 SQIVND come from the germline V gene (reference sequence). CDR3 in amino acids: CASAERFNQPQHF. CDR3 sequence (DNA): TGTGCCAGTGCTGAACGGTTCAATCAGCCCCAGCATTTT.